Listed here is a single T cell receptor beta chain. TEMRA cells were FACS-enriched, and CD8+ and CD4+ T cells were isolated negatively. This CDR3 comprises 13 residues. Between the trimmed V and J ends, which lost 5 bases and 8 bases, there was a span of 13 bases. Per the germline V gene, CDR1 is SGHVS and CDR2 is FNYEAQ. The data stem from a study of CD8 T cells in Susac syndrome. Reverse transcription of roughly 0.5 to 1 ug RNA was performed with random hexamers. Amplification of TCR beta CDR3 used immunoSEQ multiplex PCR across 54 Vbeta and 13 Jbeta. Via MiXCR, TCRdb re-called the immunoSEQ multiplex PCR reads, giving one row per CDR3 protein. The sample lists 250,000 to 300,000 distinct CDR3 sequences, about 85% occurring once.

Sequenced sample: CD8+ T cells from PBMCs. The sequence came from a human donor with multiple sclerosis. The chain combines TRBV7-6 with TRBJ2-1; D unclear. The CDR3 loop is CASSVSPRYEQFF. CDR3 nucleotides: TGTGCCAGCAGCGTCAGCCCTAGGTATGAGCAGTTCTTC.